A single sample is the source of the 25 T cell receptor beta chains below, sequenced in a study of T cell changes during pregnancy in multiple sclerosis. Generated by immunoSEQ multiplex PCR, the TCRdb table keeps only in-frame clones and is missing some. Among fewer than 30,000 clones listed, about 92% were seen once. The material was CD4+ T cells from peripheral blood mononuclear cells, obtained in the first trimester of pregnancy. The receptors here all came from a female donor with multiple sclerosis, enrolled in a pregnancy study.

The chain joins TRBV7-3 to TRBJ2-1; D call uncertain. The CDR3 sequence is 14 residues long. Germline V lookup: CDR1 SGHTA, CDR2 FQGTGA. V lost 1 base to trimming and J lost 6 bases, with 10 bases between them. CDR3 protein: CASSLNGYANEQFF. For the CDR3, the DNA is TGTGCCAGCAGCTTAAACGGGTATGCCAATGAGCAGTTCTTC.

V gene TRBV5-1 combines with J gene TRBJ1-2, with 12 positions matching TRBD1. From germline, CDR1 is SGHRS and CDR2 YFSETQ. V gave up 3 bases and J gave up 2 bases; unmatched junction bases: 5. This CDR3 has 16 residues. CDR3 DNA: TGCGCCAGCAGCTCGGGACAGGGGGCCTTAAACTATGGCTACACCTTC. Protein sequence: CASSSGQGALNYGYTF.

The genes are TRBV5-1 and TRBJ2-5; D may be TRBD1 (6 bases). The CDR3 consists of 11 residues. Deletions cut 6 bases from V and 5 bases from J, with 8 bases between. Germline loops: CDR1 SGHRS, CDR2 YFSETQ. This chain's CDR3 is CASKGEETQYF. The CDR3 coding sequence is TGCGCCAGCAAGGGGGAGGAGACCCAGTACTTC.

This chain uses TRBV29-1 with TRBJ2-7, with 7 positions matching TRBD1. CDR1 and CDR2 (germline): SQVTM, ANQGSEA. The trim removed 3 bases at V and 4 bases at J, leaving 9 bases unmatched. The CDR3 spans 14 residues. For the CDR3, the DNA is TGCAGCGTTGAGACCCTCAGGGGGAGATACGAGCAGTACTTC. Translation: CSVETLRGRYEQYF.

The V call is TRBV4-3, the J call TRBJ1-3; no reliable D call. Trimming cost V 1 base and J 1 base, with 11 bases left between them. This CDR3 has 16 residues. Germline CDR1 and CDR2: LGHNA and YSLEER. The CDR3 DNA reads TGCGCCAGCAGCCAAGTTGGAGCGGGGTCTGGAAACACCATATATTTT. It specifies CASSQVGAGSGNTIYF.

The chain combines TRBV9 with TRBJ2-3; 7 bases line up with TRBD2. This CDR3 has 15 amino acids. From germline, CDR1 is SGDLS and CDR2 YYNGEE. V gave up 1 base and J gave up 3 bases; unmatched junction bases: 5. The CDR3 DNA sequence: TGTGCCAGCAGCGTAACGAACGGGGGGACAGATACGCAGTATTTT. It yields the protein CASSVTNGGTDTQYF.

CDR3 residues: CAISGRGGDQPQHF. CDR3 coding DNA: TGTGCCATCAGTGGTCGGGGAGGGGATCAGCCCCAGCATTTT. The chain carries TRBV10-3 and TRBJ1-5, with TRBD1 as a possible D gene (5 bases). Trimming took off 4 bases at V and 5 bases at J, with 12 bases between the two ends. Germline V lookup: CDR1 ENHRY, CDR2 SYGVKD. CDR3 size: 14 residues.

The chain recombines TRBV30 with TRBJ1-1, with TRBD1 identical over 7 bases. Losses at the gene ends were 8 bases for V and 5 bases for J; bases not matched to a gene: 5. The CDR3 loop spans 11 amino acids. Germline assignment: CDR1 GTSNPN and CDR2 SVGIG (reference sequence). The CDR3 is CARDSITEAFF. The CDR3 DNA is TGTGCCCGGGACAGCATTACTGAAGCTTTCTTT.

V is TRBV7-2 and J is TRBJ1-6, with TRBD1 identical over 11 bases. CDR1 is SGHTA, CDR2 FQGNSA, per germline. V was pared by 1 base and J by 3 bases, with 8 bases of the junction left unmatched. This CDR3 is built from 19 residues. In nucleotides, the CDR3 is TGTGCCAGCAGCTTAGGGGCGTTGGGGACAGGGGGCTATAATTCACCCCTCCACTTT. Protein sequence: CASSLGALGTGGYNSPLHF.

The V and J genes are TRBV18 and TRBJ1-5; 9 nucleotides agree with TRBD1. V shed 3 bases and J 3 bases; nucleotides not matched to a gene: 3. In germline, CDR1 is KGHSH, CDR2 LQKENI. The CDR3 length is 15 residues. The CDR3 sequence: CASSPGQGNNQPQHF. The CDR3 DNA reads TGTGCCAGCTCACCGGGACAGGGAAACAATCAGCCCCAGCATTTT.

This chain joins TRBV7-6 and TRBJ1-2, with D perhaps matching TRBD1 (6 bases). The germline V gene encodes CDR1 SGHVS and CDR2 FNYEAQ. The CDR3 contains 15 residues. Trimming removed 2 bases at V and 2 bases at J, with 12 bases between. The CDR3 region is CASSLRAGQNYGYTF. As DNA, the CDR3 is TGTGCCAGCAGCTTACGAGCGGGACAAAACTATGGCTACACCTTC.

The V and J genes are TRBV4-1 and TRBJ2-5; D may be TRBD2 (6 bases). Looked up from germline, CDR1 is MGHRA and CDR2 is YSYEKL. The V gene lost 0 bases and the J gene lost 4 bases, with 12 bases spanning the gap. This CDR3 contains 15 residues. The CDR3 loop reads CASSQDSGQGETQYF. CDR3 DNA: TGCGCCAGCAGCCAAGACAGCGGGCAGGGAGAGACCCAGTACTTC.

The rearrangement joins TRBV27 to TRBJ1-1; D gene ambiguous. Trimming shortened V by 4 bases and J by 9 bases, and 15 bases separated the two germline ends. Germline loops: CDR1 MNHEY, CDR2 SMNVEV (reference sequence). The CDR3 spans 13 residues. This chain's CDR3 is CASSSHATRQAFF. The CDR3 nucleotides read TGTGCCAGCAGTTCACACGCGACAAGACAAGCTTTCTTT.

This clone has only a few counts. V is TRBV19 and J is TRBJ1-1, with D possibly TRBD1 on 6 matching bases. Trimming cost V 5 bases and J 1 base, with 11 bases left between them. The CDR3 sequence is 14 residues long. Looked up from germline, CDR1 is LNHDA and CDR2 is SQIVND (reference sequence). The CDR3 here is CASSAQTGNTEAFF. The CDR3 DNA sequence: TGTGCCAGTAGTGCCCAGACAGGGAACACTGAAGCTTTCTTT.

The chain carries TRBV5-4 and TRBJ2-6; D is unclear. This CDR3 is built from 16 residues. CDR1 SGHNT and CDR2 YYREEE come from the germline V gene (reference sequence). With 0 bases removed from V and 0 bases from J, the gap between germline ends came to 7 bases. The CDR3 DNA reads as TGTGCCAGCAGCTTGGCGTTCGGCTCTGGGGCCAACGTCCTGACTTTC. Its protein is CASSLAFGSGANVLTF.

This clone was seen only a few times. The V call is TRBV5-1, the J call TRBJ1-2, with D hard to call. Germline loops: CDR1 SGHRS, CDR2 YFSETQ. The CDR3 is 12 residues long. V lost 4 bases and J lost 1, with 5 bases in between. For the CDR3, the DNA is TGCGCCAGCAGCGAGGATAACTATGGCTACACCTTC. Translation gives CASSEDNYGYTF.

This clone was counted once. The V gene is TRBV2, the J gene TRBJ1-1; D ambiguous. The V and J ends lost 6 bases and 0 bases respectively, with 11 bases between them. Germline V gene sequence: CDR1 SNHLY, CDR2 FYNNEI. The CDR3 totals 14 residues. The CDR3 DNA follows: TGTGCCAGCAGCGCGGAAAGTCTGAACACTGAAGCTTTCTTT. Residues: CASSAESLNTEAFF.

V usage is TRBV19 and J usage is TRBJ1-2, with TRBD1 identical over 8 bases. CDR3 length equals 15 residues. CDR1 is LNHDA and CDR2 is SQIVND in the germline V gene (reference sequence). V lost 3 bases and J lost 4; bases outside the gene matches: 7. CDR3 nucleotides: TGTGCCAGTAGTATCGGGCGGCAGGGGGCCTATGGCTACACCTTC. Protein sequence: CASSIGRQGAYGYTF.

The chain links TRBV7-3 to TRBJ1-2; TRBD1 is a possible D gene (6 bases). Trimming pared 5 bases from V and 0 bases from J, leaving 22 bases between. The V gene's germline CDR1 is SGHTA and CDR2 FQGTGA. The CDR3 runs to 18 residues. The CDR3 DNA reads as TGTGCCAGCAGCAAACACGGGACACCGACTTTCTCTAACTATGGCTACACCTTC. Its protein product is CASSKHGTPTFSNYGYTF.

The rearrangement uses TRBV7-9 and TRBJ1-4, with TRBD1 identical over 10 bases. Per the germline V gene, CDR1 is SEHNR and CDR2 is FQNEAQ (reference sequence). The V segment lost 2 bases and the J segment 7 bases; nucleotides outside the gene matches: 16. CDR3 length equals 19 residues. For the CDR3, the DNA is TGTGCCAGCAGCTTAAGTCGACAGGGGGCATCGGCTCTAGGTGAAAAACTGTTTTTT. Its translation: CASSLSRQGASALGEKLFF.

This chain connects TRBV4-1 to TRBJ2-7, with D perhaps matching TRBD1 (6 bases). V was shortened by 5 bases and J by 0 bases, with 20 bases between the two germline ends. The length of the CDR3 is 17 residues. Per germline, CDR1 MGHRA and CDR2 YSYEKL. The DNA of the CDR3 is TGCGCCAGCAGCTCTCAACACGGACAGCGCTACTCCTACGAGCAGTACTTC. Protein product: CASSSQHGQRYSYEQYF.

The chain links TRBV19 to TRBJ1-5, with 7 nucleotides matching TRBD1. The CDR3 totals 18 residues. V shed 5 bases, J shed 4 bases, and the junction held 17 bases outside the gene matches. The germline gives CDR1 LNHDA, CDR2 SQIVND (reference sequence). In nucleotides, the CDR3 is TGTGCCAGTAGTCACCGCGGCGTCGACAGGGCTGGTAATCAGCCCCAGCATTTT. Translated: CASSHRGVDRAGNQPQHF.

The rearrangement links TRBV30 to TRBJ2-5; D gene unclear. CDR1 is GTSNPN, CDR2 SVGIG, per germline (reference sequence). CDR3 size: 14 residues. Trimming removed 5 bases from V and 2 bases from J, with 15 bases in between. CDR3 bases: TGTGCCTGGGGAGAAGTAAGGAGTCAAGAGACCCAGTACTTC. Encoded protein: CAWGEVRSQETQYF. The whole variable domain, remainder taken from reference TRBV30 and TRBJ2-5, is SQTIHQWPATLVQPVGSPLSLECTVEGTSNPNLYWYRQAAGRGLQLLFYSVGIGQISSEVPQNLSASRPQDRQFILSSKKLLLSDSGFYLCAWGEVRSQETQYFGPGTRLLVL.

The V call is TRBV2, the J call TRBJ2-3; TRBD2 matches 9 bases. This CDR3 region has 14 residues. Per the germline V gene, CDR1 is SNHLY and CDR2 is FYNNEI. After removal of 6 bases from V and 4 bases from J, the junction contained 5 bases not matched to a gene. DNA for the CDR3: TGTGCCAGCAGGTCATCTAGCGGGGCAGATACGCAGTATTTT. Its translation: CASRSSSGADTQYF. The full variable domain, rest sourced from reference TRBV2 and TRBJ2-3, is EPEVTQTPSHQVTQMGQEVILRCVPISNHLYFYWYRQILGQKVEFLVSFYNNEISEKSEIFDDQFSVERPDGSNFTLKIRSTKLEDSAMYFCASRSSSGADTQYFGPGTRLTVL.

This chain connects TRBV18 to TRBJ1-6; a weak D match, TRBD1 (5 bases). The germline V gene encodes CDR1 KGHSH and CDR2 LQKENI. The germline V and J ends were trimmed by 2 bases and 5 bases, with 16 bases remaining between them. The CDR3 spans 17 residues. In DNA, the CDR3 is TGTGCCAGCTCACCATTGGAGGGAAGGGGAAATAATTCACCCCTCCACTTT. As protein: CASSPLEGRGNNSPLHF.